This TCR beta chain was recorded in a study of Ad26.COV2.S vaccination and SARS-CoV-2 variants. Study at large: The COV1001 Ad26.COV2.S trial arm included the donor. In the study, Ad26.COV2.S was injected intramuscularly once, or twice 56 days apart.

Study results and caveats: TCR breadth and depth analyses may have underestimated total T cell responses.

Points on this clone: Its antigen remains unknown.

CDR3 length: 15 amino acids. Germline V gene sequence: CDR1 MNHNY, CDR2 SVGAGI (reference sequence). The J segment lost 2 bases and the V segment lost 10 bases, leaving 10 bases of the junction unmatched. Here immunoSEQ multiplex PCR was the method, and the copy in TCRdb shows in-frame clones only, minus some. Of around 270,000 clones in the sample, around 85% are singletons; the top ten hold less than 3.5%. Noted treatment: roughly 18 received Ad26.COV2.S at low or high dose, single or two shots; 5 received placebo; per-sample allocation not given. On day 63 after the first injection, vaccine and placebo recipients gave samples. An Ad26 vector that expressed Wuhan-strain SARS-CoV-2 spike constituted the vaccine.

The TCR was taken from a person between 18 and 65 years old who received the Ad26.COV2.S COVID-19 vaccine or a placebo. The chain links TRBV6-6 to TRBJ2-3; 9 positions agree with TRBD1. The sample in question was peripheral blood, obtained in a trial of Ad26.COV2.S vaccine versus placebo. DNA for the CDR3: TGTGCCACCTCACCGGGACAGGGATACACAGATACGCAGTATTTT. This gives the protein CATSPGQGYTDTQYF.